This TCR beta chain was sequenced for a study of monozygotic twins with inflammatory bowel disease. Broader study findings: Healthy twins showed more clonotype sharing with others than IBD patients, especially patients with disease activity.

Looked up from germline, CDR1 is SGDLS and CDR2 is YYNGEE. The CDR3 is 15 amino acids. During cDNA synthesis, UMIs that each contained a 6-nucleotide sample barcode were added by means of template switching. TCRdb re-called the 5' RACE reads and gives one entry per CDR3 protein, without DNA. The sample data list approximately 380,000 distinct CDR3 sequences. On this clonotype: Its antigen is not identified.

This receptor was identified in a human donor with ulcerative colitis or Crohn's disease, or a healthy co-twin of an affected twin (not recorded which). The chain has TRBV9 and TRBJ2-1; absent DNA, TCRdb's TRBD1 call cannot be checked. The sample taken for sequencing was blood. This chain's CDR3 is CASTPTTGYDNEQFF.